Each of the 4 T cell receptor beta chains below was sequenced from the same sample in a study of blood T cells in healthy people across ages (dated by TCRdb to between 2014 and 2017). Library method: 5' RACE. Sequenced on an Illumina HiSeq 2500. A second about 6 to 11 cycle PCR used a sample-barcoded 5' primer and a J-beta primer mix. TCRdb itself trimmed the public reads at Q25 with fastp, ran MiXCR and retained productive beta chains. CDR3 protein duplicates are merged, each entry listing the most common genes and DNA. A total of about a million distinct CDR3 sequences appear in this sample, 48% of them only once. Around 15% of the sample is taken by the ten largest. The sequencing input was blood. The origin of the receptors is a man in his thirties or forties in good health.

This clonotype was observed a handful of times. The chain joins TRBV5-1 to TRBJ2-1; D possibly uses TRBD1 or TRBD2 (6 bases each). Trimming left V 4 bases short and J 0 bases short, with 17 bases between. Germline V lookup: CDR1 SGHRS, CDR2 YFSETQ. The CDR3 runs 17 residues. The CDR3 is CASSPGAGGSSYNEQFF. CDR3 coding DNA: TGCGCCAGCAGCCCGGGGGCGGGCGGCAGCTCCTACAATGAGCAGTTCTTC.

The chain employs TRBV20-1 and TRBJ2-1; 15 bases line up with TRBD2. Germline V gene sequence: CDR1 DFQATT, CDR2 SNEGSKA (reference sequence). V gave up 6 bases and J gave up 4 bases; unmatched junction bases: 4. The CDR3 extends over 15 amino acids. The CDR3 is CSAGTSGRQYNEQFF. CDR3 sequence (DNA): TGCAGTGCAGGGACTAGCGGGAGGCAATACAATGAGCAGTTCTTC.

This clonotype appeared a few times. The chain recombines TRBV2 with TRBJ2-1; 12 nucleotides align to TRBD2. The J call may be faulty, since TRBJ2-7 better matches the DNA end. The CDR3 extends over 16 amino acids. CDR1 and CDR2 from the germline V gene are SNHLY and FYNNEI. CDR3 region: CASAPLAGGSYNEQYF. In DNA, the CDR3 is TGTGCCAGCGCCCCACTAGCGGGGGGATCCTACAATGAGCAGTACTTC.

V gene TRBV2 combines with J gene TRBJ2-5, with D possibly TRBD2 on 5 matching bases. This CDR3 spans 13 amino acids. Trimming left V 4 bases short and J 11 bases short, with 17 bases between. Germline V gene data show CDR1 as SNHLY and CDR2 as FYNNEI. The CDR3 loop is CASSGLTIGEQYF. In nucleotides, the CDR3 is TGTGCCAGCAGTGGGCTGACCATCGGGGAGCAGTACTTC.